The rows below give T cell receptor beta chains drawn from one sample of a study of blood T cell repertoires in COVID-19. Clones were read by immunoSEQ multiplex PCR, and TCRdb kept only the in-frame ones, dropping some. The data contain roughly 150,000 clones, 75% to 90% of them seen just once; the ten biggest clones take up around an eighth. Sequenced sample: peripheral blood. These receptors all stem from a man between 18 and 35 years old with COVID-19, enrolled during active disease. Both conserved end residues are part of each CDR3. D genes are given only for firm matches. The size entry is marked missing in some rows and otherwise reads once, few, many or a size class.

size	V	length	D	J	CDR3	DNA
.	TRBV5-6	14	.	TRBJ2-7	CASSWGRGTYEQYF	TGTGCCAGCAGCTGGGGGCGGGGGACCTACGAGCAGTACTTC
.	TRBV9	13	.	TRBJ2-1	CASSVAEDNEQFF	TGTGCCAGCAGCGTAGCGGAGGACAATGAGCAGTTCTTC
.	TRBV7-3	16	TRBD1	TRBJ2-7	CASSFTPGTERYEQYF	TGTGCCAGCAGCTTTACACCCGGGACAGAACGATACGAGCAGTACTTC
.	TRBV5-1	16	.	TRBJ2-2	CASSLAPGTNTGELFF	TGCGCCAGCAGCTTGGCCCCGGGAACCAACACCGGGGAGCTGTTTTTT
.	TRBV30	11	.	TRBJ1-5	CAWSKGQPQHF	TGTGCCTGGAGTAAGGGGCAGCCCCAGCATTTT
few	TRBV2	15	TRBD1	TRBJ1-4	CASSVSGTVYEKLLF	TGTGCCAGCAGTGTATCCGGGACAGTGTACGAAAAACTGCTTTTT
.	TRBV11-2	12	.	TRBJ1-1	CASSTGNTEAFF	TGTGCCAGCAGCACAGGGAACACTGAAGCTTTCTTT
.	TRBV5-1	15	TRBD1	TRBJ1-5	CASSLFGTEGQPQHF	TGCGCCAGCAGCTTATTTGGGACAGAGGGTCAGCCCCAGCATTTT
once	TRBV28	14	.	TRBJ2-2	CASSLSGEPGELFF	TGTGCCAGCAGTTTATCGGGGGAGCCCGGGGAGCTGTTTTTT
few	TRBV4-1	16	TRBD1	TRBJ1-3	CASRSIQGAAGNTIYF	TGCGCCAGCAGGTCAATTCAGGGGGCTGCTGGAAACACCATATATTTT
.	TRBV27	13	.	TRBJ1-1	CASQGRGNTEAFF	TGTGCCAGCCAGGGCAGGGGGAACACTGAAGCTTTCTTT
.	TRBV19	13	.	TRBJ2-7	CASSTKTSYEQYF	TGTGCCAGTAGTACTAAAACTAGCTACGAGCAGTACTTC
.	TRBV4-1	16	.	TRBJ2-4	CASSQSGPVGADIQYF	TGCGCCAGCAGCCAAAGTGGGCCGGTGGGGGCGGACATTCAGTACTTC
.	TRBV28	17	TRBD1	TRBJ2-7	CASSSPGGTGGLYEQYF	TGTGCCAGCAGTTCCCCGGGGGGGACAGGGGGCCTATACGAGCAGTACTTC
few	TRBV6-2/TRBV6-3	14	TRBD1	TRBJ2-7	CASSGTGGSHEQYF	TGTGCCAGCAGCGGGACAGGGGGCTCCCACGAGCAGTACTTC
.	TRBV6-5	16	TRBD2	TRBJ2-7	CASSHSGLAGPREQYF	TGTGCCAGCAGTCACTCGGGACTAGCGGGACCGCGCGAGCAGTACTTC
few	TRBV4-3	14	.	TRBJ2-2	CASRYRATTGELFF	TGCGCCAGCAGATACAGGGCGACCACCGGGGAGCTGTTTTTT
.	TRBV19	16	TRBD2	TRBJ2-7	CASSTGTSGPPYEQYF	TGTGCCAGTAGTACCGGAACTAGCGGCCCCCCCTACGAGCAGTACTTC
.	TRBV5-5	15	.	TRBJ1-3	CASSLLGDSGNTIYF	TGTGCCAGCAGCTTACTAGGTGACTCTGGAAACACCATATATTTT
.	TRBV28	14	.	TRBJ1-2	CASSPPDSLGPYTF	TGTGCCAGCAGTCCCCCCGACAGTCTGGGGCCCTACACCTTC